Sequencing of this TCR beta chain was carried out in a study of blood T cell repertoires in COVID-19. Here immunoSEQ multiplex PCR was the method, and the copy in TCRdb shows in-frame clones only, minus some. The sample records 77,000 or so clones, around 90% being singletons. Germline V CDR1 and CDR2: MDHEN, SYDVKM. V dropped 3 bases and J dropped 5; count of bases not matched to a gene: 15. The length of the CDR3 is 17 residues. The source is a man between 45 and 60 years old with active COVID-19. This chain links TRBV28 with TRBJ1-2; 7 nucleotides line up with TRBD1. Sequencing input: peripheral blood. The CDR3 DNA reads as TGTGCCAGCAGTTTTTACTTCGTTTCGGGGACAGAGTATGGCTACACCTTC. Residues: CASSFYFVSGTEYGYTF.